This T cell receptor beta chain was identified during a study of T cells in Graves' hyperthyroidism and ophthalmopathy. Authors of the study amplified TCR beta CDR3 regions from RNA transcripts. The HTBI primer set drove a first-round RT-PCR of the TCR CDR3. Each CDR3 protein gets one entry after TCRdb re-called the multiplex PCR reads with MiXCR. Of fewer than 200,000 distinct CDR3 sequences listed, about 9% are singletons. This clonotype was found many times. This TCR was sampled from a young woman with Graves' hyperthyroidism that later progressed to Graves' ophthalmopathy. The sequencing sample was made of blood.

CDR3 in DNA: TGTGCCAGCAGTTACTCAGGGGGCGATTATTCACCCCTCCACTTT. Its translation: CASSYSGGDYSPLHF. This rearrangement joins TRBV6-6 to TRBJ1-6; 7 bases align to TRBD1. After removal of 0 bases from V and 8 bases from J, the junction contained 4 bases not matched to a gene. Germline-derived CDR1 and CDR2 are MNHNY and SVGAGI (reference sequence). The CDR3 is 15 residues long.